These 15 T cell receptor beta chains were sequenced from one sample in a study of CD8 T cells in ankylosing spondylitis. Findings and limits, study-wide: The study identified a TCR beta motif of several highly homologous variants that appeared characteristic of ankylosing spondylitis blood.

Antigen specificity for these receptors is unknown. TCRdb itself ran the 5' RACE reads through MiXCR, one entry per CDR3 protein. This table has 330,000 or so distinct CDR3 sequences, 8% appearing once. Sequencing was performed on blood, either unsorted or a sorted T cell fraction (not recorded which). The receptors were sampled from a male donor with ankylosing spondylitis.

This clonotype turned up a few times. The genes are TRBV5-5 and TRBJ2-3; TRBD1 matches at 10 bases. This CDR3 spans 14 amino acids. Per germline, CDR1 SGHKS and CDR2 YYEKEE (reference sequence). V dropped 3 bases and J dropped 5; count of bases not matched to a gene: 3. Written as DNA, the CDR3 is TGTGCCAGCAGCTCGACAGGGGGCTTAGATACGCAGTATTTT. Translation gives CASSSTGGLDTQYF. Looking up the rest from reference TRBV5-5 and TRBJ2-3 gives the full variable domain: DAGVTQSPTHLIKTRGQQVTLRCSPISGHKSVSWYQQVLGQGPQFIFQYYEKEERGRGNFPDRFSARQFPNYSSELNVNALLLGDSALYLCASSSTGGLDTQYFGPGTRLTVL.

This chain connects TRBV10-3 to TRBJ2-7, with D maybe TRBD2 (6 bases). Germline assignment: CDR1 ENHRY and CDR2 SYGVKD. CDR3 size: 14 residues. The V gene lost 5 bases and the J gene lost 6 bases, with 17 bases spanning the gap. CDR3 sequence reads: CAISLAGQGLEQYF. CDR3 coding DNA: TGTGCCATCAGTCTGGCAGGGCAGGGACTCGAGCAGTACTTC.

This clonotype was counted ten times or more. The chain employs TRBV5-6 and TRBJ1-2; TRBD1 matches 10 bases. Unmatched junction bases numbered 7, after V lost 4 bases and J lost 4 bases. Germline V gene data show CDR1 as SGHDT and CDR2 as YYEEEE. This CDR3 comprises 15 residues. The CDR3 protein is CASSMGDRGPYGYTF. The CDR3 bases are TGTGCCAGCAGCATGGGGGACAGGGGCCCCTATGGCTACACCTTC.

The chain employs TRBV7-9 and TRBJ2-7; perhaps TRBD1 as D (5 bases). CDR1 is SEHNR and CDR2 is FQNEAQ in the germline V gene (reference sequence). The ends were cut back, 2 bases at V and 6 bases at J, with 11 bases in the middle. This CDR3 has 13 amino acids. The CDR3, as DNA: TGTGCCAGCAGCTTATTAGGGGCCGGCGAGCAGTACTTC. Translation gives CASSLLGAGEQYF.

The chain joins TRBV21-1 to TRBJ2-7; the table's D call TRBD1 went unverified against the DNA. TRBV21-1 is described as a pseudogene. The CDR3 is made up of 16 amino acids. CDR3 DNA sequence: TGTGCCAGCAGCTCAGATGTTCGGGGGGTTTGTTACGAGCAGTACTTC. It is translated as CASSSDVRGVCYEQYF.

This chain joins TRBV6-1 and TRBJ2-7, with 8 bases identical to TRBD2. The CDR3 sequence is 18 residues long. V dropped 1 base and J dropped 0; count of bases not matched to a gene: 11. CDR1 MNHNS and CDR2 SASEGT come from the germline V gene. This CDR3 is CASSEVSTAGGSSYEQYF. CDR3 nucleotides: TGTGCCAGCAGTGAAGTTTCGACGGCGGGAGGAAGCTCCTACGAGCAGTACTTC.

The chain recombines TRBV11-2 with TRBJ2-7; tentative D call: TRBD2 (5 bases). The germline CDR1 and CDR2 sequences are SGHAT and FQNNGV. This CDR3 is built from 15 residues. V was cut by 5 bases and J by 3 bases, with 17 bases left in between. This CDR3 reads CASSETDYPIYEQYF. The CDR3 bases are TGTGCCAGCAGCGAAACAGACTACCCGATCTACGAGCAGTACTTC.

This clonotype was observed at least ten times. The chain recombines TRBV5-1 with TRBJ2-7; TRBD2 is a possible D gene (6 bases). The CDR3 is made up of 15 amino acids. Trimming left V 0 bases short and J 3 bases short, with 13 bases between. Germline CDR1 and CDR2: SGHRS and YFSETQ. Written as DNA, the CDR3 is TGCGCCAGCAGCTTGGCAGCGGGTGAAATCTACGAGCAGTACTTC. This codes for CASSLAAGEIYEQYF.

This clonotype occurred many times. The rearrangement uses TRBV7-2 and TRBJ1-3; D may be TRBD1 (5 bases). The germline V gene encodes CDR1 SGHTA and CDR2 FQGNSA. The CDR3 loop spans 15 amino acids. V shed 5 bases and J shed 4 bases, with 15 bases lying between them. In nucleotides, the CDR3 is TGTGCCAGCAGCCGGATGCGACAGACGGGAAACACCATATATTTT. Its protein product is CASSRMRQTGNTIYF.

In its sample, this clonotype was seen many times. V is TRBV7-9 and J is TRBJ2-1; 7 bases match TRBD2. With V trimmed by 2 bases and J by 0 bases, 4 bases remained unmatched. Per germline, CDR1 SEHNR and CDR2 FQNEAQ (reference sequence). The CDR3 covers 16 residues. CDR3 loop: CASSLTGGGSYNEQFF. The CDR3 coding sequence is TGTGCCAGCAGCTTAACCGGCGGGGGCTCCTACAATGAGCAGTTCTTC.

This clonotype was counted between two and nine times. The V gene is TRBV11-1, the J gene TRBJ1-1; D might be TRBD1 (5 bases). CDR1 and CDR2 from the germline V gene are SGHAT and FQDESV (reference sequence). CDR3 length equals 14 residues. V was cut by 7 bases and J by 6 bases, with 18 bases left in between. The CDR3 region has the DNA TGTGCCAGCACCAAAGTTGGGACGCTCTCTGAAGCTTTCTTT. Its protein product is CASTKVGTLSEAFF.

This chain joins TRBV7-2 and TRBJ2-1, with D uncertain. From germline, CDR1 is SGHTA and CDR2 FQGNSA. Trimming pared 0 bases from V and 7 bases from J, leaving 13 bases between. This CDR3 comprises 15 residues. In DNA form, the CDR3 reads TGTGCCAGCAGCTTAGCGGTCCACGCGACGAATGAGCAGTTCTTC. Protein: CASSLAVHATNEQFF.

The chain recombines TRBV30 with TRBJ1-1, with D perhaps matching TRBD1 (5 bases). The CDR3 extends over 14 amino acids. The V and J ends lost 0 bases and 0 bases respectively, with 8 bases between them. Looked up from germline, CDR1 is GTSNPN and CDR2 is SVGIG (reference sequence). The CDR3 bases are TGTGCCTGGAGTGTAAAGGGACTGAACACTGAAGCTTTCTTT. It specifies CAWSVKGLNTEAFF.

The rearrangement links TRBV27 to TRBJ2-7; 12 nucleotides match TRBD2. The CDR3 spans 18 residues. The V gene end was trimmed by 3 bases and the J gene end by 3 bases; junction bases not matched to a gene: 12. Germline-derived CDR1 and CDR2 are MNHEY and SMNVEV (reference sequence). DNA for the CDR3: TGTGCCAGCAGTTTCCGGCTAGCGGGAGGGAGTCCGGTCTACGAGCAGTACTTC. Amino acid sequence: CASSFRLAGGSPVYEQYF.

The sample holds a few counts of this clonotype. The rearrangement joins TRBV7-6 to TRBJ2-3, with TRBD1 matching 7 bases. Germline CDR1 is SGHVS and CDR2 is FNYEAQ. This CDR3 has 18 residues. V dropped 5 bases and J dropped 0; count of bases not matched to a gene: 14. Here the CDR3 DNA reads TGTGCCAGCAGCCGAGACAGGGCGGGTGGAGTTAGCACAGATACGCAGTATTTT. Residues: CASSRDRAGGVSTDTQYF.